These 10 T cell receptor beta chains originate from one sample sequenced in a study of cytomegalovirus exposure and HLA in healthy donors. The study ran its PCR with 60 Vbeta and 13 Jbeta primers. TCRdb's copy holds only in-frame clones and misses some; the assay was immunoSEQ multiplex PCR. This repertoire includes roughly 100,000 clones. Sample: PBMCs. The source is a middle-aged man in good health and CMV-seronegative.

The chain uses TRBV7-6 and TRBJ1-1; D remains unclear. CDR3 size: 13 residues. V was pared by 1 base and J by 9 bases, with 12 bases between. CDR1 and CDR2 (germline): SGHVS, FNYEAQ. CDR3 bases: TGTGCCAGCAGCTTAGGGTACGACTCAAAAGCTTTCTTT. Its translation: CASSLGYDSKAFF.

The genes are TRBV28 and TRBJ1-5; possible D gene TRBD1, 6 bases. Per the germline V gene, CDR1 is MDHEN and CDR2 is SYDVKM. Trimming shortened V by 5 bases and J by 1 base, and 9 bases separated the two germline ends. The CDR3 consists of 14 residues. The CDR3 loop is CASSQGQSNQPQHF. CDR3 coding DNA: TGTGCCAGCAGTCAAGGACAGAGCAATCAGCCCCAGCATTTT.

The chain combines TRBV14 with TRBJ1-1; tentative D call: TRBD1 (5 bases). V shed 4 bases and J shed 1 base, with 13 bases lying between them. The CDR3 runs 15 residues. Germline values: CDR1 SGHDN, CDR2 FVKESK. CDR3 amino acids: CASSLRLGRNTEAFF. CDR3 coding DNA: TGTGCCAGCAGCCTCCGTTTGGGGCGGAACACTGAAGCTTTCTTT. Complete variable domain (other parts from reference TRBV14 and TRBJ1-1): EAGVTQFPSHSVIEKGQTVTLRCDPISGHDNLYWYRRVMGKEIKFLLHFVKESKQDESGMPNNRFLAERTGGTYSTLKVQPAELEDSGVYFCASSLRLGRNTEAFFGQGTRLTVV.

The rearrangement joins TRBV10-3 to TRBJ2-1; D might be TRBD2 (5 bases). The CDR3 length is 14 residues. V dropped 2 bases and J dropped 6 bases, with 11 bases sitting between them. CDR1 and CDR2 from the germline V gene are ENHRY and SYGVKD. CDR3 nucleotide sequence: TGTGCCATCAGTGAGCCCCTTCGGGGCAATGAGCAGTTCTTC. Protein: CAISEPLRGNEQFF.

J is TRBJ2-7 and V is TRBV7-8, with 12 bases aligning to TRBD1. The CDR3 length is 16 residues. CDR1 is SGHVS, CDR2 FQNEAQ, per germline. V lost 5 bases to trimming and J lost 4 bases; unmatched junction nucleotides: 9. The CDR3 DNA reads as TGTGCCAGCAGCCCAGAGGGACAGGGGGCCATGTACGAGCAGTACTTC. Its protein is CASSPEGQGAMYEQYF.

The V gene is TRBV19, the J gene TRBJ1-2; 7 positions match TRBD1. The CDR3 length is 17 residues. J gave up 2 bases and V 3 bases, and 12 bases lay outside the gene matches. CDR1 LNHDA and CDR2 SQIVND come from the germline V gene (reference sequence). CDR3 in amino acids: CASSMARGQLLNYGYTF. For the CDR3, the DNA is TGTGCCAGTAGTATGGCCCGGGGACAGCTCCTAAACTATGGCTACACCTTC.

The J gene is TRBJ2-2, the V gene TRBV29-1; no clear D gene. V was trimmed by 1 base and J by 2 bases, leaving 17 bases between them. The CDR3 is 17 residues long. CDR1 is SQVTM and CDR2 is ANQGSEA in the germline V gene. The CDR3 sequence: CSVEVPPRLRNTGELFF. CDR3 in DNA: TGCAGCGTTGAAGTCCCCCCTCGACTGCGCAACACCGGGGAGCTGTTTTTT.

This rearrangement joins TRBV9 to TRBJ2-1; D is perhaps TRBD2 (6 bases). CDR1 and CDR2 from the germline V gene are SGDLS and YYNGEE. Trimming left V 0 bases short and J 0 bases short, with 10 bases between. This CDR3 has 16 amino acids. The CDR3 DNA reads as TGTGCCAGCAGCGTAGGGGTTAGCGGCTCCTACAATGAGCAGTTCTTC. It is translated as CASSVGVSGSYNEQFF.

The rearrangement joins TRBV5-6 to TRBJ1-1; 8 nucleotides align to TRBD1. Germline CDR1 is SGHDT and CDR2 is YYEEEE. This CDR3 comprises 16 residues. V was pared by 1 base and J by 1 base, with 6 bases of the junction left unmatched. CDR3 sequence (DNA): TGTGCCAGCAGCTTGCTGACAGGGGTTCGGAACACTGAAGCTTTCTTT. Translated, it gives CASSLLTGVRNTEAFF.

CDR3 loop: CASSPGTGVTDTQYF. For the CDR3, the DNA is TGCGCCAGCAGCCCCGGGACAGGGGTCACAGATACGCAGTATTTT. V and J are TRBV4-3 and TRBJ2-3; 10 positions match TRBD1. V gave up 4 bases and J gave up 2 bases; unmatched junction bases: 3. CDR3 length: 15 residues. Germline lookup yields CDR1 LGHNA and CDR2 YSLEER.